This TCR beta chain was sequenced for a study of tumor and adjacent non-tumor tissue in lung cancer. Study information: Around 4.4 million productive TCRbeta reads were obtained per sample on average. Whole-study findings and limits: Tumor repertoires had a smaller top 100 clone share than normal lung. Significantly higher TCR diversity was found in tumor than normal lung.

The length of the CDR3 is 13 residues. Germline values: CDR1 MGHRA, CDR2 YSYEKL. TCRbeta libraries were built with three rounds of nested PCR, modified from ARM-PCR. TCRdb processed the multiplex PCR reads anew with MiXCR; each CDR3 protein has one entry. The sample consists of under 150,000 distinct CDR3 sequences, 60% to 70% of them appearing once. Concerning this clonotype itself: Its antigen is unknown. This may be a read error: a much more frequent sequence differs by one nucleotide.

RNA was extracted from bulk tissue without any cell sorting. The chain carries TRBV4-1 and TRBJ1-2, with 7 bases fitting TRBD1. Sequenced sample: lung tumor tissue. The TCR comes from a man aged 25-45 years with non-small cell lung cancer. The CDR3 sequence: CTSSPDRLYGYTF. The CDR3 region has the DNA TGCACCAGCAGCCCGGACAGGCTCTATGGCTACACCTTC.